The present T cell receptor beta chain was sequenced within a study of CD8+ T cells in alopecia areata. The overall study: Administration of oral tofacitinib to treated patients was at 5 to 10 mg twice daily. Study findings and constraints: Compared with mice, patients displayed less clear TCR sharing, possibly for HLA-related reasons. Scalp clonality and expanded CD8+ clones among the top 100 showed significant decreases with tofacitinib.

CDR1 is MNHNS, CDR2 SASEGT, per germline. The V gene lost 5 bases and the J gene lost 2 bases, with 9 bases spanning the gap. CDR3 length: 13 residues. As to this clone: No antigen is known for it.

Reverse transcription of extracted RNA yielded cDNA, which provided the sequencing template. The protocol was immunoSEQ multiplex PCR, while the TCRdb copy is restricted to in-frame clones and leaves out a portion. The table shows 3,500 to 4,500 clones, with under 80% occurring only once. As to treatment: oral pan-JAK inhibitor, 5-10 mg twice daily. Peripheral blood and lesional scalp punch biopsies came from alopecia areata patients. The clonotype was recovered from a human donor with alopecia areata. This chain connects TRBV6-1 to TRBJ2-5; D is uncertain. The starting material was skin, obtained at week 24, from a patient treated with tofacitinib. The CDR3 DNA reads TGTGCCAGCAGTCGGGCTAAGCAAGAGACCCAGTACTTC. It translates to CASSRAKQETQYF.